These 10 T cell receptor beta chains were all obtained from the same sample, sequenced in a study of T-cell memory formation after mild COVID-19. TCRdb independently ran MiXCR on the 5' RACE reads; one entry per CDR3 protein. This sample has around 130,000 distinct CDR3 sequences; approximately 5.9% occur once, and the top ten carry 2.2%. Source material: PBMCs or a T cell subset sorted from them (not recorded which). The receptors stem from an adult woman who had mild COVID-19 (a few samples of this study predate the infection). Cell type and time point are not known.

This clonotype has only a few counts. The chain employs TRBV4-2 and TRBJ1-1, with D unclear. Germline CDR1 is LGHNA and CDR2 is YNFKEQ. With 3 bases removed from V and 1 base from J, the gap between germline ends came to 9 bases. CDR3 size: 14 residues. CDR3 sequence: CASSHPAKNTEAFF. The DNA for the CDR3 is TGTGCCAGCAGCCACCCCGCCAAGAACACTGAAGCTTTCTTT.

This clonotype came up many times. The J gene is TRBJ2-1, the V gene TRBV7-8, with TRBD2 identical over 13 bases. This CDR3 comprises 17 residues. The V and J ends lost 4 bases and 6 bases, in that order; junction bases with no gene match: 9. Germline values: CDR1 SGHVS, CDR2 FQNEAQ. The CDR3 loop reads CASSYPPLAGGVNEQFF. The CDR3 DNA follows: TGTGCCAGCAGCTACCCCCCACTAGCGGGAGGGGTCAATGAGCAGTTCTTC.

This clonotype turned up a few times. The chain couples TRBV24-1 to TRBJ2-2; TRBD1 agrees at 8 bases. CDR3 length: 15 amino acids. Germline CDR1 is KGHDR and CDR2 is SFDVKD. V trimming: 4 bases; J trimming: 8 bases; junction bases outside the gene matches: 8. CDR3 loop: CATSDPDRVRGELFF. The CDR3, as DNA: TGTGCCACCAGTGACCCGGACAGGGTCCGGGGGGAGCTGTTTTTT.

This clonotype was observed a few times. The rearrangement links TRBV7-9 to TRBJ2-4; possible D gene TRBD1, 7 bases. V lost 5 bases and J lost 9, with 14 bases in between. The CDR3 consists of 13 residues. Germline V gene lookup returns CDR1 SEHNR and CDR2 FQNEAQ (reference sequence). The CDR3 DNA follows: TGTGCCAGCAGCCGCGGGACAGTAAGCATTCAGTACTTC. Its translation: CASSRGTVSIQYF. The full variable domain, in which reference TRBV7-9 and TRBJ2-4 provide the parts outside the CDR3, is DTGVSQNPRHKITKRGQNVTFRCDPISEHNRLYWYRQTLGQGPEFLTYFQNEAQLEKSRLLSDRFSAERPKGSFSTLEIQRTEQGDSAMYLCASSRGTVSIQYFGAGTRLSVL.

This clonotype has ten or more counts. V and J are TRBV12-3 or TRBV12-4 and TRBJ2-5; D ambiguous. With 0 bases removed from V and 5 bases from J, the gap between germline ends came to 7 bases. This CDR3 region has 13 residues. This CDR3 is CASSLAGFETQYF. The CDR3 DNA reads TGTGCCAGCAGTTTAGCAGGGTTTGAGACCCAGTACTTC.

The rearrangement links TRBV7-2 to TRBJ1-1; a weak D match, TRBD1 (6 bases). Germline V gene lookup returns CDR1 SGHTA and CDR2 FQGNSA. The CDR3 covers 13 residues. V dropped 5 bases and J dropped 4 bases, with 11 bases sitting between them. In DNA, the CDR3 is TGTGCCAGCAGCCCAGGACAGCTCACTGAAGCTTTCTTT. This encodes CASSPGQLTEAFF. The variable domain in full, with the rest retrieved from reference TRBV7-2 and TRBJ1-1, is GAGVSQSPSNKVTEKGKDVELRCDPISGHTALYWYRQSLGQGLEFLIYFQGNSAPDKSGLPSDRFSAERTGGSVSTLTIQRTQQEDSAVYLCASSPGQLTEAFFGQGTRLTVV.

In its sample, this clonotype was seen a few times. The V call is TRBV7-9, the J call TRBJ1-2; D is ambiguous. This CDR3 has 13 amino acids. Germline values: CDR1 SEHNR, CDR2 FQNEAQ (reference sequence). Trimming left V 4 bases short and J 7 bases short, with 13 bases between. The CDR3, as DNA: TGTGCCAGCAGCTGGCGGAAGGACGGTGGCTACACCTTC. It yields the protein CASSWRKDGGYTF.

This clonotype was detected ten times or more. The V gene is TRBV7-6, the J gene TRBJ2-1, with 7 bases lining up with TRBD2. Germline loops: CDR1 SGHVS, CDR2 FNYEAQ. The CDR3 is 17 amino acids. V lost 3 bases and J lost 3; bases outside the gene matches: 11. This CDR3 is CASSFRGGGDLYNEQFF. The CDR3 DNA is TGTGCCAGCAGCTTTAGAGGCGGGGGAGATCTCTACAATGAGCAGTTCTTC.

This clonotype has only a few counts. J is TRBJ2-7 and V is TRBV4-2, with TRBD2 identical over 10 bases. Germline V lookup: CDR1 LGHNA, CDR2 YNFKEQ. V lost 0 bases, J lost 7 bases, and 9 bases stayed unmatched. This CDR3 is 16 amino acids long. CDR3 sequence (DNA): TGTGCCAGCAGCCAAGATCTCCTAGCGGGAGTATTAGAGCAGTACTTC. It yields the protein CASSQDLLAGVLEQYF.

This chain joins TRBV5-4 and TRBJ2-1; 9 nucleotides line up with TRBD1. Losses at the gene ends were 4 bases for V and 5 bases for J; bases not matched to a gene: 13. CDR1 is SGHNT and CDR2 is YYREEE in the germline V gene (reference sequence). CDR3 length: 17 amino acids. The CDR3, as DNA: TGTGCCAGCAGCCCACGCAAAGGGACAGGGATGGACAATGAGCAGTTCTTC. This codes for CASSPRKGTGMDNEQFF.